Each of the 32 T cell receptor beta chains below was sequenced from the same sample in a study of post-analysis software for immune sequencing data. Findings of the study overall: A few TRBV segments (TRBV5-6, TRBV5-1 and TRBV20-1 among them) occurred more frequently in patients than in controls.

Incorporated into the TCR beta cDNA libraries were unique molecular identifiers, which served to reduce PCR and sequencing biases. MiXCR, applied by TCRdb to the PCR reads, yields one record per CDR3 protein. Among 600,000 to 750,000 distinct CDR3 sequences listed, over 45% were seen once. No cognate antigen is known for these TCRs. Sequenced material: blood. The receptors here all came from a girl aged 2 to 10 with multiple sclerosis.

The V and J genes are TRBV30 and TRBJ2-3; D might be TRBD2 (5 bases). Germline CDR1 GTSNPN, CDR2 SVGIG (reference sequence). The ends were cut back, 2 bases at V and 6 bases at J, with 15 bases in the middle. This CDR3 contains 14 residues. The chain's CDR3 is CAWSSPPGEDTQYF. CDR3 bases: TGTGCCTGGAGTTCGCCGCCCGGGGAGGATACGCAGTATTTT.

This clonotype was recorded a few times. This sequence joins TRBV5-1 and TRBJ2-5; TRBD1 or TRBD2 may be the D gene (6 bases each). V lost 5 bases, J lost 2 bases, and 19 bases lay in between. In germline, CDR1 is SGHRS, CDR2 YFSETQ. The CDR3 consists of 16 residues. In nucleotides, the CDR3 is TGCGCCAGCAGGCCCTTCAGGGGACTTAAGCAAGAGACCCAGTACTTC. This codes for CASRPFRGLKQETQYF.

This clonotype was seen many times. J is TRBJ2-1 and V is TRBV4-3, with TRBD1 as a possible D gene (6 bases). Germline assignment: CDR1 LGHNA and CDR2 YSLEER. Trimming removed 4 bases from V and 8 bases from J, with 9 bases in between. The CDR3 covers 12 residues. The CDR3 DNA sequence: TGCGCCAGCAGCCCTAACAGGGATGAGCAGTTCTTC. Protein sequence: CASSPNRDEQFF.

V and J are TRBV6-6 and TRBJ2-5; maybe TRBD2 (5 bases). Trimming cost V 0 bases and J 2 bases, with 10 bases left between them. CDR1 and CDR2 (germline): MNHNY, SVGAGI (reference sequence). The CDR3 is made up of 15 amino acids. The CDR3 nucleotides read TGTGCCAGCAGTTACTCCGGCGGGTATCAAGAGACCCAGTACTTC. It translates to CASSYSGGYQETQYF.

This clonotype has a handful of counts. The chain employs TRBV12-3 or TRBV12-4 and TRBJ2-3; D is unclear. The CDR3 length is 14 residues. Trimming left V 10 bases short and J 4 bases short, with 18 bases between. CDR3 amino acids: CAISPGQGSDTQYF. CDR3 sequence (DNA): TGTGCCATTTCACCGGGCCAAGGGTCAGATACGCAGTATTTT.

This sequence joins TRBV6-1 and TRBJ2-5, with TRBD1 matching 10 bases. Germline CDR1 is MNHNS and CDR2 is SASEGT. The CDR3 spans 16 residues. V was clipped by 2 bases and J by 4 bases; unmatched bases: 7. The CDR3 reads CASSELGTGVGETQYF. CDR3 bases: TGTGCCAGCAGTGAATTGGGGACAGGGGTCGGAGAGACCCAGTACTTC.

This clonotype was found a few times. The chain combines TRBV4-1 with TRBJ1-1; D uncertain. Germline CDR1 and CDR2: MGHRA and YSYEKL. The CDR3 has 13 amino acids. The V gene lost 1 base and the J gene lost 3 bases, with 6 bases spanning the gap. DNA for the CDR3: TGCGCCAGCAGCCAAGTGGCCGACACTGAAGCTTTCTTT. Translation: CASSQVADTEAFF.

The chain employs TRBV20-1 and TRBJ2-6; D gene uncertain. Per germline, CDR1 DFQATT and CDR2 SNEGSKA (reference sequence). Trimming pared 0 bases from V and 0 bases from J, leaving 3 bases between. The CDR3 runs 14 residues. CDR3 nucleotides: TGCAGTGCTAGAGATTTCTCTGGGGCCAACGTCCTGACTTTC. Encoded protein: CSARDFSGANVLTF.

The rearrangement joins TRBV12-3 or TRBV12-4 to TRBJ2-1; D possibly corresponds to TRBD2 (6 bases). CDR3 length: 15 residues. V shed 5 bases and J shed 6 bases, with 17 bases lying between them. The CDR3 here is CASSPPGVGGNEQFF. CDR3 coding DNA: TGTGCCAGCAGTCCCCCTGGTGTGGGGGGCAATGAGCAGTTCTTC.

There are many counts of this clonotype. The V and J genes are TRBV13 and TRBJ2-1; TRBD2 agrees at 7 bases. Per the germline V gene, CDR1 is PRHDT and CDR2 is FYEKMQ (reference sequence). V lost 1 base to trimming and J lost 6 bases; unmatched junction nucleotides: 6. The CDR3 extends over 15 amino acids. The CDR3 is CASSLVGTTSNEQFF. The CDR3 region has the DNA TGTGCCAGCAGCTTAGTCGGGACTACCTCCAATGAGCAGTTCTTC.

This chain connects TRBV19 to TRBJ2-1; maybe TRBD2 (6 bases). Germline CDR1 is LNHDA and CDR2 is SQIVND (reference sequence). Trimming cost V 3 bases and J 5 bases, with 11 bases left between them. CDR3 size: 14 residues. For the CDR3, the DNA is TGTGCCAGTAGTATCCCCGGAGGGGACAATGAGCAGTTCTTC. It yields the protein CASSIPGGDNEQFF.

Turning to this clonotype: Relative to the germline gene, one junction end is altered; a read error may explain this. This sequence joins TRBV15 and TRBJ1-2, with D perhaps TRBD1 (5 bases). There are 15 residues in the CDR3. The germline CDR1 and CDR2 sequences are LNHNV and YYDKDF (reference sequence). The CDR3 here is CAASELSRENYGYTF. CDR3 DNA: TGTGCCGCCAGCGAATTGAGCAGGGAAAACTATGGCTACACCTTC.

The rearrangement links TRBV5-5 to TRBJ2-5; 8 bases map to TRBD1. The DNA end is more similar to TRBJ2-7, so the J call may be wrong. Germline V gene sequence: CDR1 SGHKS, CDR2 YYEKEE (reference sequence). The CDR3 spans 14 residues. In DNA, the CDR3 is TGTGCCAGCAGCTTCCGGGACAGGTTGCACGAGCAGTACTTC. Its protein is CASSFRDRLHEQYF.

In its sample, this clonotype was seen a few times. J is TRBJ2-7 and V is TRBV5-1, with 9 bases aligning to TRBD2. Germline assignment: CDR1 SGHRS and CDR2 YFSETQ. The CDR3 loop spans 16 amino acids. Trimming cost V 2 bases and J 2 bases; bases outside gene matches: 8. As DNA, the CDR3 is TGCGCCAGCAGCTTTTCCAGCGGGAGGCCTCCCTACGAGCAGTACTTC. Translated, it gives CASSFSSGRPPYEQYF.

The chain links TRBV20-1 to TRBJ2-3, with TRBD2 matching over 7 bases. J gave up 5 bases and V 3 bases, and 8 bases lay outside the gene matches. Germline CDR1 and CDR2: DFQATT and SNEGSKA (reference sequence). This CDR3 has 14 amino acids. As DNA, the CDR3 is TGCAGTGCTAGGCATGCGGGAGCGCAAGATACGCAGTATTTT. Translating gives CSARHAGAQDTQYF.

As DNA, the CDR3 is TGCAGTGCTAGTCAGGCCAGCGCGGTCCAAGAGACCCAGTACTTC. It codes for CSASQASAVQETQYF. The V and J genes are TRBV20-1 and TRBJ2-5; D is undetermined. V dropped 3 bases and J dropped 1 base, with 15 bases sitting between them. The CDR3 contains 15 residues. Per germline, CDR1 DFQATT and CDR2 SNEGSKA (reference sequence).

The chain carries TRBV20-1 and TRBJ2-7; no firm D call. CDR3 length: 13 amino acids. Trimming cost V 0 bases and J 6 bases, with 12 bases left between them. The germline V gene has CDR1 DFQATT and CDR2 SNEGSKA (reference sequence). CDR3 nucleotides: TGCAGTGCTAGAGAAAGGGCAGGCGGCGAGCAGTACTTC. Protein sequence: CSARERAGGEQYF.

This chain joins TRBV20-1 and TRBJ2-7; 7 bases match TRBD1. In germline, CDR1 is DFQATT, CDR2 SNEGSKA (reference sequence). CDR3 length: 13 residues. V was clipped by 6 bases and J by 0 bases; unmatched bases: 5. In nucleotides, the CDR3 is TGCAGTGCCCAGGGACAGTCCTCCTACGAGCAGTACTTC. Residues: CSAQGQSSYEQYF.

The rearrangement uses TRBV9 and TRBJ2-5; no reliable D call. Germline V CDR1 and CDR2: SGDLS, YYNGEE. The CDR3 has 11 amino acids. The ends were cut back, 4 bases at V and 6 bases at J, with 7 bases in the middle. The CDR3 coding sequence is TGTGCCAGCAGCTCCGCACAGACCCAGTACTTC. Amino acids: CASSSAQTQYF.

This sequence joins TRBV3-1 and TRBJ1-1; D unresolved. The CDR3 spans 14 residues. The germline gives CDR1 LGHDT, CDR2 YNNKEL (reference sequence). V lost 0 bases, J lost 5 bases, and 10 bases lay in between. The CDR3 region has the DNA TGTGCCAGCAGCCAAGAACCGAGGGAGACTGAAGCTTTCTTT. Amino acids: CASSQEPRETEAFF.

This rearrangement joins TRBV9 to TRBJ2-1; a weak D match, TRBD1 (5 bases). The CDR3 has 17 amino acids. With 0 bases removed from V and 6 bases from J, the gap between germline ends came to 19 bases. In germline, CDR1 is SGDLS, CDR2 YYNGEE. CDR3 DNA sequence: TGTGCCAGCAGCGTAGGACTCACAGGAATGGCTGCCAATGAGCAGTTCTTC. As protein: CASSVGLTGMAANEQFF.

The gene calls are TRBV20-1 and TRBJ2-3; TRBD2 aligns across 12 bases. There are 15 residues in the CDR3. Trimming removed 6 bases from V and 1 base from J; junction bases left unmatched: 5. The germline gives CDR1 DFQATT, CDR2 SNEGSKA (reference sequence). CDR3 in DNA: TGCAGTGCGGAAAGGACTAGCGGGGGCACAGATACGCAGTATTTT. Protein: CSAERTSGGTDTQYF.

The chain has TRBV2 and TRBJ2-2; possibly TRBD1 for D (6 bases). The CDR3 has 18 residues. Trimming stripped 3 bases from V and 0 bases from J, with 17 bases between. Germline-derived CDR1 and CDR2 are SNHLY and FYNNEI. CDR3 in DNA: TGTGCCAGCAGTGACCCGGCAGGGGCCCTAACGAACACCGGGGAGCTGTTTTTT. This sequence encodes CASSDPAGALTNTGELFF.

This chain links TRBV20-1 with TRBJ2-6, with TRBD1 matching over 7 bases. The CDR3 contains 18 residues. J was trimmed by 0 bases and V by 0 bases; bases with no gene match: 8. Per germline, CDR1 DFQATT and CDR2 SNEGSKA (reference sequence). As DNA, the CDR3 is TGCAGTGCTAGAGATCTTAGGGGACAGAGCTCTGGGGCCAACGTCCTGACTTTC. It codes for CSARDLRGQSSGANVLTF.

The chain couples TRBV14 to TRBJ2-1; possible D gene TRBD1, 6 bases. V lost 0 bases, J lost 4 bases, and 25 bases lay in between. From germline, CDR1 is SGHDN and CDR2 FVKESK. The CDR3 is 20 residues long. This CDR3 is CASSQDRSRFGGTSYNEQFF. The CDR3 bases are TGTGCCAGCAGCCAAGATAGATCCCGCTTTGGGGGCACATCGTACAATGAGCAGTTCTTC.

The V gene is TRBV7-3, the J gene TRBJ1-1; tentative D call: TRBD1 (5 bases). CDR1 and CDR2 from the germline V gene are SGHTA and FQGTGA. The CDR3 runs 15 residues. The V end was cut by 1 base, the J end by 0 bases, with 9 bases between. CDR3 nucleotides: TGTGCCAGCAGCTTAATGGGGGGGATGAACACTGAAGCTTTCTTT. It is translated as CASSLMGGMNTEAFF.

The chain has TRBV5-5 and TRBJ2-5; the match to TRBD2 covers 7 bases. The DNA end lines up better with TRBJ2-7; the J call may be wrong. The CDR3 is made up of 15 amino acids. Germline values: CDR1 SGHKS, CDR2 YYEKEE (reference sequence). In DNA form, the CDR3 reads TGTGCCAGCAGCTTGGCGCTAGCGGAATATTACGAGCAGTACTTC. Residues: CASSLALAEYYEQYF.

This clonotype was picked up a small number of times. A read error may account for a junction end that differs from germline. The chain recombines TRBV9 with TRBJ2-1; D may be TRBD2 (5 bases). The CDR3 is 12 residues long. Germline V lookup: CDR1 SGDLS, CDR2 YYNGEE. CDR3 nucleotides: TGTGCCAGCACCGTAGAGGGTGGTGAGCAGTTCTTC. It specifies CASTVEGGEQFF. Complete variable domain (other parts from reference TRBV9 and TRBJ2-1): DSGVTQTPKHLITATGQRVTLRCSPRSGDLSVYWYQQSLDQGLQFLIQYYNGEERAKGNILERFSAQQFPDLHSELNLSSLELGDSALYFCASTVEGGEQFFGPGTRLTVL.

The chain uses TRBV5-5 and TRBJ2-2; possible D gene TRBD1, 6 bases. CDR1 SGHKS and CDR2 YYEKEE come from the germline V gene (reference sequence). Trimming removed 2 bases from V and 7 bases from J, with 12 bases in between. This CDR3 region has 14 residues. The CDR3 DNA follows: TGTGCCAGCAGCTTTTCAGGGGTTGGCGGGGAGCTGTTTTTT. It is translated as CASSFSGVGGELFF.

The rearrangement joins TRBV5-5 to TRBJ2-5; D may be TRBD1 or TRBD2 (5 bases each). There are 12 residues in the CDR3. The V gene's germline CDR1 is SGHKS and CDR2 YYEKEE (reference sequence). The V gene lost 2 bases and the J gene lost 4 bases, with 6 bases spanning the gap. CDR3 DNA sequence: TGTGCCAGCAGCTTTGGGACAGAGACCCAGTACTTC. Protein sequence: CASSFGTETQYF.

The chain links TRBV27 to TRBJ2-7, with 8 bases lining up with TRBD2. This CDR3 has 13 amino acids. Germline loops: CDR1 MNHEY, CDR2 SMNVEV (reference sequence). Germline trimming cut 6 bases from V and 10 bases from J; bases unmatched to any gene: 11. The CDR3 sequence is CASRSTSEITQYF. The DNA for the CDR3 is TGTGCCAGCAGGTCGACTAGCGAGATAACCCAGTACTTC.

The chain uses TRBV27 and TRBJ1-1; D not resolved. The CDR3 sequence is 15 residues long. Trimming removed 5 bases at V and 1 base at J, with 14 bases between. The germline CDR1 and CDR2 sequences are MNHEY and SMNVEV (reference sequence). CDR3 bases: TGTGCCAGCAGTCTAGTGGGGTTGGCGAACACTGAAGCTTTCTTT. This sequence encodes CASSLVGLANTEAFF.